Listed here are 21 T cell receptor beta chains from one sample, sequenced in a study of blood T cells in healthy people across ages. The authors ran a second PCR of roughly 7 to 11 cycles using a sample-barcoded 5' primer and a J-beta primer mix. Using its own MiXCR run on the 5' RACE reads, TCRdb lists one record per CDR3 protein. Seen here are about 970,000 distinct CDR3 sequences, around 54% observed once, and the top ten hold about 22%. Sequenced input: blood. The receptor set was obtained from a woman aged 60-70 years in good health.

This clonotype was counted many times. This rearrangement joins TRBV28 to TRBJ2-5; the match to TRBD2 covers 8 bases. This CDR3 has 16 amino acids. V lost 1 base and J lost 2; bases outside the gene matches: 6. The germline V gene has CDR1 MDHEN and CDR2 SYDVKM. The CDR3 spells CASSLSEAGAQETQYF. The CDR3 nucleotides read TGTGCCAGCAGTTTATCGGAAGCGGGAGCACAAGAGACCCAGTACTTC.

Note on this clonotype: Compared with germline, one end of the junction differs, possibly owing to a read error. This chain connects TRBV6-5 to TRBJ2-7, with 14 bases fitting TRBD2. Germline V gene lookup returns CDR1 MNHEY and CDR2 SVGAGI. The CDR3 extends over 16 amino acids. The CDR3 reads CASSPGTSGGLYGQYF. CDR3 DNA: TGTGCCAGCAGCCCCGGGACTAGCGGGGGACTCTACGGGCAGTACTTC.

This clonotype turned up a few times. The chain has TRBV3-1 and TRBJ2-1, with 12 bases that match TRBD2. The junction had 7 bases not matched to a gene; V was cut back by 3 bases and J by 7 bases. Germline V CDR1 and CDR2: LGHDT, YNNKEL (reference sequence). The CDR3 loop spans 16 amino acids. CDR3 DNA sequence: TGTGCCAGCAGCCAGGTACTAGCGGGAGGCCGTAATGAGCAGTTCTTC. It codes for CASSQVLAGGRNEQFF.

The chain joins TRBV10-3 to TRBJ2-3; the D gene is possibly TRBD1 (6 bases). Trimming removed 0 bases from V and 7 bases from J, with 14 bases in between. The CDR3 length is 15 residues. Looked up from germline, CDR1 is ENHRY and CDR2 is SYGVKD. CDR3 bases: TGTGCCATCAGTGAGTCTAGGGCGACAGGTCATACGCAGTATTTT. Translated, it gives CAISESRATGHTQYF.

V and J are TRBV29-1 and TRBJ1-1; D is undetermined. The CDR3 length is 16 residues. Germline-derived CDR1 and CDR2 are SQVTM and ANQGSEA. The V and J ends lost 0 bases and 0 bases respectively, with 14 bases between them. The CDR3 nucleotides are TGCAGCGTTGAAGACAGGATAACTTCTATGAACACTGAAGCTTTCTTT. It translates to CSVEDRITSMNTEAFF.

This clonotype was recorded a few times. The chain joins TRBV20-1 to TRBJ2-3; 14 nucleotides agree with TRBD2. J gave up 2 bases and V 5 bases, and 6 bases lay outside the gene matches. The germline V gene has CDR1 DFQATT and CDR2 SNEGSKA (reference sequence). CDR3 size: 16 residues. DNA of the CDR3: TGCAGTGCTCCTCGGACTAGCGGGAGGATCACAGATACGCAGTATTTT. Translated: CSAPRTSGRITDTQYF.

The chain employs TRBV28 and TRBJ2-7; D perhaps matches TRBD2 (7 bases). V dropped 3 bases and J dropped 0 bases, with 12 bases sitting between them. CDR1 is MDHEN, CDR2 SYDVKM, per germline. The CDR3 consists of 15 residues. Here the CDR3 reads CASSLGGRSSYEQYF. DNA of the CDR3: TGTGCCAGCAGTTTGGGGGGGCGGAGCTCCTACGAGCAGTACTTC.

The chain's CDR3 is CASGGLGAGTYEQYF. The CDR3 DNA reads TGTGCCAGCGGGGGGCTTGGGGCAGGGACCTACGAGCAGTACTTC. This sequence joins TRBV28 and TRBJ2-7; D may be TRBD1 or TRBD2 (6 bases each). V was pared by 8 bases and J by 2 bases, with 19 bases between. The CDR3 spans 15 residues. The germline CDR1 and CDR2 sequences are MDHEN and SYDVKM. Based on the CDR3 plus reference TRBV28 and TRBJ2-7, the full variable domain is DVKVTQSSRYLVKRTGEKVFLECVQDMDHENMFWYRQDPGLGLRLIYFSYDVKMKEKGDIPEGYSVSREKKERFSLILESASTNQTSMYLCASGGLGAGTYEQYFGPGTRLTVT.

This chain links TRBV28 with TRBJ2-5; perhaps D is TRBD1 or TRBD2 (5 bases each). From germline, CDR1 is MDHEN and CDR2 SYDVKM. The V and J ends lost 3 bases and 2 bases respectively, with 16 bases between them. The CDR3 runs to 16 residues. CDR3 sequence reads: CASSFWGKRKQETQYF. In DNA form, the CDR3 reads TGTGCCAGCAGTTTCTGGGGGAAGCGCAAACAAGAGACCCAGTACTTC.

This clonotype has at least ten counts. This rearrangement joins TRBV7-2 to TRBJ1-4; D ambiguous. Trimming left V 3 bases short and J 2 bases short, with 1 base between. CDR3 length: 12 residues. The germline CDR1 and CDR2 sequences are SGHTA and FQGNSA. The CDR3 DNA sequence: TGTGCCAGCAGCTTGACTAATGAAAAACTGTTTTTT. It translates to CASSLTNEKLFF. The variable domain in full, completed from reference TRBV7-2 and TRBJ1-4, reads GAGVSQSPSNKVTEKGKDVELRCDPISGHTALYWYRQSLGQGLEFLIYFQGNSAPDKSGLPSDRFSAERTGGSVSTLTIQRTQQEDSAVYLCASSLTNEKLFFGSGTQLSVL.

V usage is TRBV27 and J usage is TRBJ1-2; D is unresolved. Germline V gene lookup returns CDR1 MNHEY and CDR2 SMNVEV (reference sequence). The V gene lost 4 bases and the J gene lost 1 base, with 10 bases spanning the gap. This CDR3 contains 14 residues. CDR3 amino acids: CASSSRNFNYGYTF. CDR3 in DNA: TGTGCCAGCAGTTCGAGGAATTTTAACTATGGCTACACCTTC.

This clonotype was detected only a few times. V gene TRBV7-3 combines with J gene TRBJ2-6; D may be TRBD1 (5 bases). Per germline, CDR1 SGHTA and CDR2 FQGTGA. CDR3 size: 16 residues. V lost 2 bases to trimming and J lost 2 bases, with 10 bases between them. CDR3 nucleotides: TGTGCCAGCAGCTTATTAGCAGGGCCTGGGGCCAACGTCCTGACTTTC. Protein product: CASSLLAGPGANVLTF.

The J gene is TRBJ2-1, the V gene TRBV5-1, with 9 bases fitting TRBD2. The germline V gene encodes CDR1 SGHRS and CDR2 YFSETQ. The CDR3 is 15 amino acids. V shed 0 bases, J shed 5 bases, and the junction held 3 bases outside the gene matches. CDR3 residues: CASSLGSGGNNEQFF. The CDR3 DNA sequence: TGCGCCAGCAGCTTGGGTAGCGGGGGAAACAATGAGCAGTTCTTC.

The chain has TRBV6-1 and TRBJ1-2, with TRBD1 matching over 11 bases. With 5 bases clipped from V and 4 bases from J, the junction kept 9 bases outside the gene matches. The CDR3 is made up of 16 amino acids. Germline loops: CDR1 MNHNS, CDR2 SASEGT. Written as DNA, the CDR3 is TGTGCCAGCAGTATCCAGGGACAGGGGGACCGCTATGGCTACACCTTC. It specifies CASSIQGQGDRYGYTF.

A few counts support this clonotype. V gene TRBV7-2 combines with J gene TRBJ2-5, with D possibly TRBD1 on 5 matching bases. The CDR3 length is 11 residues. The germline V and J ends were trimmed by 5 bases and 7 bases, with 8 bases remaining between them. In germline, CDR1 is SGHTA, CDR2 FQGNSA. The CDR3 region is CASSPQGTQYF. The CDR3 nucleotides are TGTGCCAGCAGCCCCCAGGGGACCCAGTACTTC.

This clonotype was recorded a few times. The DNA of the CDR3 is TGCAGCGTGGGCTTGTGGGAGGGCTCCACAGATACGCAGTATTTT. This codes for CSVGLWEGSTDTQYF. The chain links TRBV29-1 to TRBJ2-3; TRBD2 agrees at 7 bases. The CDR3 loop spans 15 amino acids. The ends lost 6 bases at V and 2 bases at J; junction bases unmatched: 11. The germline V gene has CDR1 SQVTM and CDR2 ANQGSEA.

The rearrangement joins TRBV6-5 to TRBJ1-4; D call uncertain. CDR3 length equals 15 residues. Trimming cost V 2 bases and J 5 bases, with 12 bases left between them. Germline CDR1 MNHEY, CDR2 SVGAGI. The CDR3 spells CASSYDRRNNEKLFF. The CDR3 coding sequence is TGTGCCAGCAGTTACGACCGGCGGAACAATGAAAAACTGTTTTTT.

J is TRBJ2-1 and V is TRBV20-1; unclear D gene. The length of the CDR3 is 13 residues. Germline V CDR1 and CDR2: DFQATT, SNEGSKA (reference sequence). V was trimmed by 7 bases and J by 0 bases, leaving 10 bases between them. CDR3 loop: CSVGRGSYNEQFF. CDR3 DNA sequence: TGCAGTGTTGGGCGTGGCTCCTACAATGAGCAGTTCTTC.

This clonotype has a handful of counts. The V and J genes are TRBV4-3 and TRBJ2-1; 8 nucleotides match TRBD2. The J call may be faulty, since TRBJ2-7 better matches the DNA end. CDR1 LGHNA and CDR2 YSLEER come from the germline V gene. The CDR3 extends over 17 amino acids. As DNA, the CDR3 is TGCGCCAGCAGCCAAGTTATGACTAGCGCCGAATACTACGAGCAGTACTTC. Translation gives CASSQVMTSAEYYEQYF.

The chain recombines TRBV4-3 with TRBJ1-4; TRBD1 might be the D (6 bases). From germline, CDR1 is LGHNA and CDR2 YSLEER. The CDR3 length is 16 residues. V lost 4 bases, J lost 2 bases, and 14 bases lay in between. The CDR3: CASSRIAGVTNEKLFF. DNA of the CDR3: TGCGCCAGCAGCCGAATCGCAGGGGTTACTAATGAAAAACTGTTTTTT.

This clonotype turned up a few times. V and J are TRBV5-1 and TRBJ2-6; 8 nucleotides match TRBD1. This CDR3 spans 18 amino acids. Trimming removed 0 bases from V and 1 base from J; junction bases left unmatched: 6. CDR1 and CDR2 from the germline V gene are SGHRS and YFSETQ. CDR3 nucleotides: TGCGCCAGCAGCTTGGAACCAGGGGGCGCGTCTGGGGCCAACGTCCTGACTTTC. It is translated as CASSLEPGGASGANVLTF.